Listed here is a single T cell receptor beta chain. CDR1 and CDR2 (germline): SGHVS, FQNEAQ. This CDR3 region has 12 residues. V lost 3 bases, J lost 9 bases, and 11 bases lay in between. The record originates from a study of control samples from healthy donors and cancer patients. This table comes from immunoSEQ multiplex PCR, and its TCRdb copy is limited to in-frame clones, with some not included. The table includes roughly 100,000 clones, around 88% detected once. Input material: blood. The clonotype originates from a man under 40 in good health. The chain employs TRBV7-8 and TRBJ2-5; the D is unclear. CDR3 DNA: TGTGCCAGCAGCTTGAATTCTCTCGCCCAGTACTTC. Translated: CASSLNSLAQYF.